The rows below give T cell receptor beta chains drawn from one sample of a study of T cells in Graves' hyperthyroidism and ophthalmopathy. In TCRdb, the multiplex PCR reads were re-called with MiXCR into one record per CDR3 protein. The data contain about 96,000 distinct CDR3 sequences, over 50% of them singletons. The specimen sequenced was blood. All receptors come from a woman aged 40 to 50 with Graves' hyperthyroidism. Each CDR3 is given with its conserved first and last residue. D genes are given only for firm matches. Some rows have no size entry. The others give once, few or many, or a class for an expanded clone.

TRBJ1-5 | . | . | TRBV20-1 | CSARGYFNQPQHF | TGCAGTGCTAGAGGGTACTTCAATCAGCCCCAGCATTTT
TRBJ2-7 | once | . | TRBV15 | CATSSLAGMGEQYF | TGTGCCACCAGCAGCTTAGCAGGGATGGGCGAGCAGTACTTC
TRBJ1-2 | . | . | TRBV2 | CARRTSDNTF | TGTGCCAGGAGGACTAGCGACAACACCTTC
TRBJ1-2 | many | . | TRBV29-1 | CSVEAGTSYGYTF | TGCAGCGTTGAAGCCGGGACAAGCTATGGCTACACCTTC
TRBJ1-2 | many | . | TRBV10-3 | CAINQENANYGYTF | TGTGCCATCAATCAGGAGAACGCTAACTATGGCTACACCTTC
TRBJ1-5 | many | . | TRBV19 | CASSVPFGNQPQHF | TGTGCCAGTAGCGTCCCCTTTGGCAATCAGCCCCAGCATTTT
TRBJ2-2 | many | . | TRBV5-1 | CASSFVGRMNTGELFF | TGCGCCAGCAGCTTCGTCGGGCGGATGAACACCGGGGAGCTGTTTTTT
TRBJ1-6 | many | TRBD1 | TRBV6-1 | CASSKTGTENSPLHF | TGTGCCAGCAGTAAAACCGGGACAGAGAATTCACCCCTCCACTTT
TRBJ1-3 | . | . | TRBV9 | CASSVGLGNTIYF | TGTGCCAGCAGCGTAGGTCTTGGAAACACCATATATTTT
TRBJ1-2 | few | . | TRBV2 | CASSEKGLGYTF | TGTGCCAGCAGTGAGAAGGGACTGGGCTACACCTTC
TRBJ2-7 | once | . | TRBV29-1 | CSVEERPYEQYF | TGCAGCGTTGAGGAGCGACCCTACGAGCAGTACTTC
TRBJ1-2 | . | TRBD1 | TRBV29-1 | CSGGQGANYGYTF | TGCAGCGGGGGACAGGGAGCTAACTATGGCTACACCTTC
TRBJ2-2 | many | . | TRBV7-6 | CASSPATTGELFF | TGTGCCAGCAGCCCAGCCACGACCGGGGAGCTGTTTTTT
TRBJ1-1 | . | . | TRBV15 | CATSRHTRRTEAFF | TGTGCCACCAGCAGACATACACGTCGCACTGAAGCTTTCTTT
TRBJ2-3 | many | . | TRBV20-1 | CSAANRGTDTQYF | TGCAGTGCAGCGAACCGTGGGACAGATACGCAGTATTTT
TRBJ1-2 | . | . | TRBV25-1 | CATSYGYTF | TGTGCTACAAGCTATGGCTACACCTTC
TRBJ1-5 | . | . | TRBV7-8 | CASSLGGQPQHF | TGTGCCAGCAGCTTAGGGGGACAGCCCCAGCATTTT
TRBJ1-5 | many | . | TRBV5-6 | CASSLGGVGNQPQHF | TGTGCCAGCAGCTTGGGGGGGGTTGGCAATCAGCCCCAGCATTTT
TRBJ2-2 | few | TRBD2 | TRBV7-2 | CAGRAGPGELFF | TGTGCCGGGAGGGCCGGGCCCGGGGAGCTGTTTTTT
TRBJ2-7 | . | TRBD2 | TRBV5-6 | CASSPRGLAGGNTYEQYF | TGTGCCAGCTCACCACGAGGACTAGCGGGAGGGAATACCTACGAGCAGTACTTC
TRBJ1-2 | . | . | TRBV15 | CATSRRGRDDNYGYTF | TGTGCCACCAGCAGAAGGGGAAGGGATGATAACTATGGCTACACCTTC
TRBJ1-2 | many | . | TRBV7-9 | CASSLDGLWAYGYTF | TGTGCCAGCAGCTTAGACGGTTTGTGGGCCTATGGCTACACCTTC